A selection of T cell receptor beta chains follows, all from one sample in a study of CD8+CD57+ T cells in acquired aplastic anemia. TCRdb called the reads again in MiXCR, with one record for every CDR3 protein. The sample contains approximately 470,000 distinct CDR3 sequences, under 40% of which appear only once. The specimen was sorted CD4+, CD8+, or CD8+CD57+ T cells (not recorded which) from PBMCs. All receptors come from a human donor with aplastic anemia. CDR3s include the opening cysteine and the closing phenylalanine or tryptophan. D genes are given only for firm matches. Clone size is stated in some rows and not others, as once, few, many or a class when expanded.

NA	TRBV20-1	many	TRBJ2-7	CSGTTGNEQYF	TGCAGTGGGACAACAGGGAACGAGCAGTACTTC
NA	TRBV10-3	many	TRBJ1-4	CAITEGDEKLFF	TGTGCCATCACCGAGGGCGATGAAAAACTGTTTTTT
NA	TRBV25-1	NA	TRBJ2-5	CASSPYETQYF	TGTGCCAGCAGCCCCTATGAGACCCAGTACTTC
NA	TRBV2	many	TRBJ2-3	CASSAPLTDTQYF	TGTGCCAGCAGTGCACCCCTCACAGATACGCAGTATTTT
NA	TRBV15	many	TRBJ1-1	CATSRSRGVDTEAFF	TGTGCCACCAGCAGAAGCAGGGGTGTGGACACTGAAGCTTTCTTT
NA	TRBV5-4	NA	TRBJ2-7	CASSPRLDGSYEQYF	TGTGCCAGCAGCCCACGTTTGGACGGGTCCTACGAGCAGTACTTC
NA	TRBV6-1	many	TRBJ2-7	CASSGDPPDEQYF	TGTGCCAGCAGTGGGGACCCACCCGACGAGCAGTACTTC
TRBD1	TRBV10-3	many	TRBJ2-7	CAIRVQGDSDEQYF	TGTGCCATCAGGGTACAGGGGGATTCCGACGAGCAGTACTTC
TRBD1	TRBV10-3	few	TRBJ2-7	CAISVDRASSYEQYF	TGTGCCATCAGTGTGGACAGGGCGAGCTCCTACGAGCAGTACTTC
TRBD1	TRBV5-1	many	TRBJ1-2	CASSVGDRANGYTF	TGCGCCAGCAGCGTAGGCGACAGGGCCAATGGCTACACCTTC
NA	TRBV6-1	NA	TRBJ1-1	CASSVSVQTEAFF	TGTGCCAGCAGTGTGTCAGTGCAAACTGAAGCTTTCTTT
NA	TRBV29-1	many	TRBJ2-7	CSVAGTYYEQYF	TGCAGCGTCGCCGGGACTTACTACGAGCAGTACTTC
NA	TRBV19	NA	TRBJ2-5	CASSMADFRGERTQYF	TGTGCCAGTAGTATGGCGGACTTCAGAGGAGAACGGACCCAGTACTTC
NA	TRBV19	many	TRBJ1-5	CATRRYSNQPQHF	TGTGCCACTCGGCGGTATAGCAATCAGCCCCAGCATTTT
TRBD2	TRBV2	many	TRBJ2-5	CASSAGTSAETQYF	TGTGCCAGCAGTGCCGGCACTAGCGCCGAGACCCAGTACTTC
TRBD1	TRBV7-9	NA	TRBJ1-3	CASSLDRANTIYF	TGTGCCAGCAGCCTGGACAGGGCAAACACCATATATTTT
NA	TRBV25-1	NA	TRBJ1-6	CASSESSGQTNSPLHF	TGTGCCAGCAGTGAATCCTCTGGGCAGACTAATTCACCCCTCCACTTT
NA	TRBV14	few	TRBJ1-5	CASSQDGAQPQHF	TGTGCCAGCAGCCAAGATGGGGCGCAGCCCCAGCATTTT
TRBD1	TRBV20-1	many	TRBJ2-5	CSAEGGTGEETQYF	TGCAGTGCTGAAGGTGGGACAGGGGAGGAGACCCAGTACTTC
NA	TRBV10-3	many	TRBJ1-2	CAIKQTSGYGYTF	TGTGCCATCAAACAAACGTCGGGCTATGGCTACACCTTC
TRBD1	TRBV20-1	NA	TRBJ2-1	CSASLDRVVARGNEQFF	TGCAGTGCTAGTCTTGACAGGGTTGTAGCCCGGGGCAATGAGCAGTTCTTC
TRBD1	TRBV25-1	NA	TRBJ1-2	CASRDRVGDYGYTF	TGTGCCAGCAGAGACAGGGTGGGTGATTATGGCTACACCTTC
NA	TRBV10-3	many	TRBJ2-1	CAISEGGGYNEQFF	TGTGCCATCAGTGAGGGAGGTGGGTACAATGAGCAGTTCTTC
TRBD2	TRBV2	NA	TRBJ2-3	CASSLAGGRGTDTQYF	TGTGCCAGCAGTCTAGCGGGAGGGCGTGGCACAGATACGCAGTATTTT
NA	TRBV4-2	many	TRBJ1-2	CASSQAGVGYTF	TGTGCCAGCAGCCAGGCAGGGGTAGGCTACACCTTC
NA	TRBV19	once	TRBJ1-2	CASSPNGQGNYGYTF	TGTGCCAGCAGCCCAAACGGTCAGGGGAACTATGGCTACACCTTC
NA	TRBV4-3	few	TRBJ1-1	CASSQVTHGEAFF	TGCGCCAGCAGCCAAGTTACTCACGGTGAAGCTTTCTTT
TRBD1	TRBV7-9	many	TRBJ1-5	CASSLTTGGRANQPQHF	TGTGCCAGCAGCTTAACTACAGGGGGCAGAGCCAATCAGCCCCAGCATTTT
TRBD1	TRBV30	NA	TRBJ2-4	CAWSGDRGTKNIQYF	TGTGCCTGGAGCGGGGACAGGGGGACCAAAAACATTCAGTACTTC
TRBD2	TRBV4-1	NA	TRBJ2-7	CASRESGGNTEQYF	TGCGCCAGCAGAGAGAGCGGGGGGAACACCGAGCAGTACTTC
NA	TRBV7-4	NA	TRBJ2-3	CASSSNPSDTQYF	TGTGCCAGCAGTAGCAACCCTTCAGATACGCAGTATTTT
NA	TRBV24-1	many	TRBJ2-5	CATSDFKQGQETQYF	TGTGCCACCAGTGATTTCAAACAGGGCCAAGAGACCCAGTACTTC
TRBD1	TRBV24-1	NA	TRBJ1-2	CATSAKTGFYGYTF	TGCGCCACCAGTGCAAAGACAGGGTTCTATGGCTACACCTTC
NA	TRBV7-2	few	TRBJ1-1	CASSLKSGDTEAFF	TGTGCCAGCAGCTTAAAGTCAGGGGACACTGAAGCTTTCTTT
NA	TRBV10-3	many	TRBJ1-1	CAISESGVPTEAFF	TGTGCCATCAGTGAGTCCGGGGTTCCCACTGAAGCTTTCTTT
TRBD2	TRBV20-1	once	TRBJ2-7	CSGGSSGSYEQYF	TGCAGCGGGGGGTCTAGCGGGAGCTACGAGCAGTACTTC
NA	TRBV5-6	few	TRBJ2-7	CASSWKSEYEQYF	TGTGCCAGCAGCTGGAAATCCGAATACGAGCAGTACTTC
NA	TRBV10-3	many	TRBJ2-7	CATSPGRYEQYF	TGTGCCACCTCGCCAGGGCGCTACGAGCAGTACTTC
NA	TRBV29-1	once	TRBJ2-7	CSVEPAGGGQYF	TGCAGCGTTGAACCGGCAGGTGGGGGGCAGTACTTC
NA	TRBV14	NA	TRBJ2-1	CASSLPPPGEQFF	TGTGCCAGCAGCCTACCTCCGCCCGGTGAGCAGTTCTTC
NA	TRBV11-1	NA	TRBJ1-5	CASSWGAANNQPQHF	TGTGCCAGCAGCTGGGGGGCGGCGAACAATCAGCCCCAGCATTTT
NA	TRBV2	NA	TRBJ1-2	CASRTPAGPGGYTF	TGTGCCAGCAGGACACCGGCAGGGCCGGGGGGCTACACCTTC
NA	TRBV20-1	many	TRBJ1-2	CSAYGQNYGYTF	TGCAGTGCTTATGGACAGAACTATGGCTACACCTTC
NA	TRBV3-1	few	TRBJ1-2	CASSLGRLANYGYTF	TGTGCCAGCAGCCTGGGACGGCTAGCTAACTATGGCTACACCTTC
TRBD1	TRBV2	few	TRBJ1-6	CASWEGANSPLHF	TGTGCCAGCTGGGAGGGGGCAAATTCACCCCTCCACTTT
TRBD1	TRBV10-3	few	TRBJ2-7	CASSYSWGQAAYEQYF	TGTGCCAGCAGTTACTCTTGGGGACAGGCGGCCTACGAGCAGTACTTC
TRBD1	TRBV20-1	NA	TRBJ2-3	CSARPGQGLLDTQYF	TGCAGTGCTAGACCGGGACAGGGACTTTTGGATACGCAGTATTTT
TRBD1	TRBV10-3	NA	TRBJ1-5	CAISATGTGNQPQHF	TGTGCCATCAGTGCGACCGGGACAGGGAATCAGCCTCAGCATTTT
NA	TRBV7-9	many	TRBJ1-2	CASSTWDNTNYGYTF	TGTGCCAGCAGCACCTGGGACAACACTAACTATGGCTACACCTTC